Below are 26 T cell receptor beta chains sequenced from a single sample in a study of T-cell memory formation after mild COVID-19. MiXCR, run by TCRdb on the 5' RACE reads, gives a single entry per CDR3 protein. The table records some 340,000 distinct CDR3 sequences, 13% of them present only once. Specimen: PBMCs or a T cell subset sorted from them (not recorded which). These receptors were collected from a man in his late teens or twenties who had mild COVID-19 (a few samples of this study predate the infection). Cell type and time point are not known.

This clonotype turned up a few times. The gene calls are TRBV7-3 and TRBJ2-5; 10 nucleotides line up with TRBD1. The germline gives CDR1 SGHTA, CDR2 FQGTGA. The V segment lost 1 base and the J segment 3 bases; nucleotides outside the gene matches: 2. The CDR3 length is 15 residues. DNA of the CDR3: TGTGCCAGCAGCTTAAGGGGGACAGGGGAAGAGACCCAGTACTTC. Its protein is CASSLRGTGEETQYF.

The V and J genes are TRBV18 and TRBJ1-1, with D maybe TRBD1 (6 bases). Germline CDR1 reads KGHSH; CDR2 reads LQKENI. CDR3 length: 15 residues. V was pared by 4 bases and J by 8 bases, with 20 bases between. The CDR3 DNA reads TGTGCCAGCTCACTGAACAGGGTCCCCGAGGGGGAAGCTTTCTTT. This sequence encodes CASSLNRVPEGEAFF.

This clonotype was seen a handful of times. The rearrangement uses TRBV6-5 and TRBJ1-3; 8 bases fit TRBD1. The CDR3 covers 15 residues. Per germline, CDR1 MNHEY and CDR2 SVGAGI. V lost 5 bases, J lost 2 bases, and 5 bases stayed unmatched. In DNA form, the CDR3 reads TGTGCCAGCAGTCTCAGGGGGCGCCCTGGAAACACCATATATTTT. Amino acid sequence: CASSLRGRPGNTIYF.

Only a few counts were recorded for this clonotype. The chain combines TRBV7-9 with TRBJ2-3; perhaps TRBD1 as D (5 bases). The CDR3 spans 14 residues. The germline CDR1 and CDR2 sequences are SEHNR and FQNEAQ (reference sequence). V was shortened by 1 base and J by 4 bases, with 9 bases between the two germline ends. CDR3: CASSLEGWPDTQYF. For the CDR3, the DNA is TGTGCCAGCAGCTTAGAGGGGTGGCCAGATACGCAGTATTTT.

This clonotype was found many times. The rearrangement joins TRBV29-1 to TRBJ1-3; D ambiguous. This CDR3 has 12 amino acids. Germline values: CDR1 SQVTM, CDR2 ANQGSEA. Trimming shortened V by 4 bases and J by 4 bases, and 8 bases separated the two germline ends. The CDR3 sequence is CSVAEAGNTIYF. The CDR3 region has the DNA TGCAGCGTTGCCGAGGCGGGAAACACCATATATTTT.

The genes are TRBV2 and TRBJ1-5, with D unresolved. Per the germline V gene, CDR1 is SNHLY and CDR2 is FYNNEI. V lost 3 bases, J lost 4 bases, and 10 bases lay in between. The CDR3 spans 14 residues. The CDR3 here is CASSELAANQPQHF. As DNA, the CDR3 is TGTGCCAGCAGTGAGCTGGCAGCAAATCAGCCCCAGCATTTT.

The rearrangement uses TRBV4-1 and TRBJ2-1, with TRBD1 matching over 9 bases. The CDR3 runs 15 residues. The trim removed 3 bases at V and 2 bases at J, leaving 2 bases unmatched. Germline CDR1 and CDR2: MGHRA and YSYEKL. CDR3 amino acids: CASSQGQGAYNEQFF. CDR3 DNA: TGCGCCAGCAGCCAGGGACAGGGTGCCTACAATGAGCAGTTCTTC.

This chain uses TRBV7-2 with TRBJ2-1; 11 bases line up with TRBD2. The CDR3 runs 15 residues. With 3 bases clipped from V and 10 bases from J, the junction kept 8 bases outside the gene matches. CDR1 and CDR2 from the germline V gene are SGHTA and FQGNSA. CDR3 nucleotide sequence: TGTGCCAGCAGCTTTAGCGGGGGGGGCCCACGGGAGCAGTTCTTC. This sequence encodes CASSFSGGGPREQFF.

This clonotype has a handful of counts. In DNA form, the CDR3 reads TGTGCCAGCAGCCAAGTCCAGGGTGCAACTAATGAAAAACTGTTTTTT. This translates into CASSQVQGATNEKLFF. J is TRBJ1-4 and V is TRBV4-2; tentative D call: TRBD1 (5 bases). The CDR3 covers 16 residues. Germline assignment: CDR1 LGHNA and CDR2 YNFKEQ. Trimming stripped 1 base from V and 0 bases from J, with 9 bases between.

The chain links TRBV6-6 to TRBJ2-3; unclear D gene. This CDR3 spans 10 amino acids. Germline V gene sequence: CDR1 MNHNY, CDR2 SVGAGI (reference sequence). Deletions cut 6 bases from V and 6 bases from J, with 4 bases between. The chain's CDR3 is CASRSDTQYF. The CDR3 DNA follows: TGTGCCAGCAGATCGGATACGCAGTATTTT.

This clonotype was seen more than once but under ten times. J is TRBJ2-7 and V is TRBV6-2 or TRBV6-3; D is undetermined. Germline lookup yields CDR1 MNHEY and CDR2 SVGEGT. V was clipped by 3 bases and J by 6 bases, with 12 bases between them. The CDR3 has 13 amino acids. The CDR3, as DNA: TGTGCCAGCAGTTATACGTCGCACCGCGAGCAGTACTTC. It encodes CASSYTSHREQYF.

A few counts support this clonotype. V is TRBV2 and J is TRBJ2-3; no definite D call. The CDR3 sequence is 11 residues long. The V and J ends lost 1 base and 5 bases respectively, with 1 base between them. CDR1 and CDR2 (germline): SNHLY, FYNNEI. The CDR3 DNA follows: TGTGCCAGCAGTGAAGTAGATACGCAGTATTTT. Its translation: CASSEVDTQYF. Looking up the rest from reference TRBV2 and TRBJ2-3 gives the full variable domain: EPEVTQTPSHQVTQMGQEVILRCVPISNHLYFYWYRQILGQKVEFLVSFYNNEISEKSEIFDDQFSVERPDGSNFTLKIRSTKLEDSAMYFCASSEVDTQYFGPGTRLTVL.

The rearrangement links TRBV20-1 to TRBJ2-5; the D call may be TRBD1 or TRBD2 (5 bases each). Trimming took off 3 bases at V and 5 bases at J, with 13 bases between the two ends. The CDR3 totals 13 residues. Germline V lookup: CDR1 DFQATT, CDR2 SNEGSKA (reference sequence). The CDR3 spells CSARQHWGETQYF. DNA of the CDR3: TGCAGTGCTAGGCAACATTGGGGGGAGACCCAGTACTTC.

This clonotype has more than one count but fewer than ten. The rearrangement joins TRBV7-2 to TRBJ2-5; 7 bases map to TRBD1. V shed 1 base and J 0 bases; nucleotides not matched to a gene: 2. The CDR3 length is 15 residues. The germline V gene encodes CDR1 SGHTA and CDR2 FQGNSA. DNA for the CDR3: TGTGCCAGCAGCTTAGACAGGGGTTACCAAGAGACCCAGTACTTC. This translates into CASSLDRGYQETQYF.

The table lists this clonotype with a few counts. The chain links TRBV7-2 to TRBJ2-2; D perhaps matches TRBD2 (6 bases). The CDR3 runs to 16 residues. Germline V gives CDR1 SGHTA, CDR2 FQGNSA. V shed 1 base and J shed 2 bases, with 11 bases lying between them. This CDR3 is CASSLDSRGNTGELFF. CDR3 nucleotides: TGTGCCAGCAGCTTAGACTCGCGGGGTAACACCGGGGAGCTGTTTTTT.

The CDR3 sequence: CASSLDDNNEQFF. The CDR3 coding sequence is TGTGCCAGCAGCTTAGATGACAACAATGAGCAGTTCTTC. The gene calls are TRBV7-3 and TRBJ2-1, with unresolved D. CDR1 SGHTA and CDR2 FQGTGA come from the germline V gene. The CDR3 loop spans 13 amino acids. Between the trimmed V and J ends, which lost 2 bases and 5 bases, there was a span of 7 bases.

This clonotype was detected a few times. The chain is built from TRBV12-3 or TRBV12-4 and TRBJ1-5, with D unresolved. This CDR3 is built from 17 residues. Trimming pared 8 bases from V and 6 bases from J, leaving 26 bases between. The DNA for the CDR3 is TGTGCCAGCGTCGAACGGGGTAAGGCCCTAATGGGTCAGCCCCAGCATTTT. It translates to CASVERGKALMGQPQHF.

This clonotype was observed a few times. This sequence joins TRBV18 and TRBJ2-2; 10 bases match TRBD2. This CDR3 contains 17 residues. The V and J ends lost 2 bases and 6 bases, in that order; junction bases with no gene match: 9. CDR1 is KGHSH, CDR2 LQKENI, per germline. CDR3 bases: TGTGCCAGCTCACCAAGGGGACCGGGACTAGCGTCCGGGGAGCTGTTTTTT. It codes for CASSPRGPGLASGELFF.

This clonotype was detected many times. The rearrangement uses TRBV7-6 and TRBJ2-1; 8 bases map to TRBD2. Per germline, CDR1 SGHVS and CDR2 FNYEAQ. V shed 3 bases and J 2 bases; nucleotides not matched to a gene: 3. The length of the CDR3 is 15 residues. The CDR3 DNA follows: TGTGCCAGCAGCTTGGGGCGGGAGGCCTACAATGAGCAGTTCTTC. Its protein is CASSLGREAYNEQFF.

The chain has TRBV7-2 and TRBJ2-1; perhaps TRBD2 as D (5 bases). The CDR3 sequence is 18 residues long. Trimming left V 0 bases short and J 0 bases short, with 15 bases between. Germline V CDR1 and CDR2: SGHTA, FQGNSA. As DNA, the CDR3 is TGTGCCAGCAGCTTAGCGCTTGGACGGGCGGGCTCCTACAATGAGCAGTTCTTC. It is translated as CASSLALGRAGSYNEQFF.

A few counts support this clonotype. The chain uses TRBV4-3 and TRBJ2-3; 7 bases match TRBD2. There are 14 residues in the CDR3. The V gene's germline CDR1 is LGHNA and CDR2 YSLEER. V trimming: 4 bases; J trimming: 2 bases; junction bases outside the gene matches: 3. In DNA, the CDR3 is TGCGCCAGCAGCCGGGGGGGTCACACAGATACGCAGTATTTT. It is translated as CASSRGGHTDTQYF.

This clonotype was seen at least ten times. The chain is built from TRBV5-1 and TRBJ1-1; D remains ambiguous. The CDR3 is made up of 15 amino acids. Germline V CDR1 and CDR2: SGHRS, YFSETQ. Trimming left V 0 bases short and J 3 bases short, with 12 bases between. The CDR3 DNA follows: TGCGCCAGCAGCTTGGATGGGCCGAGGGACACTGAAGCTTTCTTT. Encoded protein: CASSLDGPRDTEAFF.

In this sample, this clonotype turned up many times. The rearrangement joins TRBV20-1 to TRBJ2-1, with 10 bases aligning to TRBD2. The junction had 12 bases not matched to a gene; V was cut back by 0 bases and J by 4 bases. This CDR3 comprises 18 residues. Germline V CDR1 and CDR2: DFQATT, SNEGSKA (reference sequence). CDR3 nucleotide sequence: TGCAGTGCTAGAGATGTCGGGCGGCTAGCGGGGGTTTACAATGAGCAGTTCTTC. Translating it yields CSARDVGRLAGVYNEQFF.

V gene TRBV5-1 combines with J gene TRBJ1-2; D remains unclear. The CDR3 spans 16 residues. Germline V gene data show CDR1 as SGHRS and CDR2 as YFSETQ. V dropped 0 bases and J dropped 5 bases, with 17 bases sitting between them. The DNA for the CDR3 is TGCGCCAGCAGCTTGGACGGGAGATTCGGGCCTTATGGCTACACCTTC. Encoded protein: CASSLDGRFGPYGYTF.

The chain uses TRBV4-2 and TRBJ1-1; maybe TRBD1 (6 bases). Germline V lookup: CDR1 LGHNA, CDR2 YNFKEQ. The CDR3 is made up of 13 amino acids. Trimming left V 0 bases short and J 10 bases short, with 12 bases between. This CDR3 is CASSQETGRRAFF. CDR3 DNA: TGTGCCAGCAGCCAAGAAACAGGGCGGAGAGCTTTCTTT.

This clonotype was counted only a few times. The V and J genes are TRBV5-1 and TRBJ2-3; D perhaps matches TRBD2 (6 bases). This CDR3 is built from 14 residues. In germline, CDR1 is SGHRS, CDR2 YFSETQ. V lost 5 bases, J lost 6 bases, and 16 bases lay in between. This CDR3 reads CASSRDPGVDTQYF. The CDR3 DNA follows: TGCGCCAGCAGTCGAGATCCGGGGGTGGATACGCAGTATTTT. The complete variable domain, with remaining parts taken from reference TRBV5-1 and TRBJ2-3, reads KAGVTQTPRYLIKTRGQQVTLSCSPISGHRSVSWYQQTPGQGLQFLFEYFSETQRNKGNFPGRFSGRQFSNSRSEMNVSTLELGDSALYLCASSRDPGVDTQYFGPGTRLTVL.